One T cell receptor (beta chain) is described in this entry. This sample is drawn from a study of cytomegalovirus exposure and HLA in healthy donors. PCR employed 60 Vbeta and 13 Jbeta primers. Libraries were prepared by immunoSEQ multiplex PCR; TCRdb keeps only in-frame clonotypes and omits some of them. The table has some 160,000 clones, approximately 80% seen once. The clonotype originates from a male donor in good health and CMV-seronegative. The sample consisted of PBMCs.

CDR3 loop: CASSEGLSLAYEQYF. CDR3 nucleotides: TGTGCCAGCAGCGAAGGACTCTCACTCGCTTACGAGCAGTACTTC. This chain uses TRBV9 with TRBJ2-7; TRBD2 might be the D (5 bases). There are 15 residues in the CDR3. CDR1 is SGDLS and CDR2 is YYNGEE in the germline V gene. The ends were cut back, 3 bases at V and 4 bases at J, with 17 bases in the middle.